The rows below give T cell receptor beta chains drawn from one sample of a study of blood T cell repertoires in COVID-19. This table comes from immunoSEQ multiplex PCR, and its TCRdb copy is limited to in-frame clones, with some not included. The sample has roughly 65,000 clones, 90% seen once. Sequenced: peripheral blood. These receptors were collected from a man in his sixties with acute or convalescent COVID-19. CDR3s include the opening cysteine and the closing phenylalanine or tryptophan. D genes are given only for firm matches.

NA | TRBV7-7 | 13 | CASSLLSGGELFF
NA | TRBV3-1/TRBV3-2 | 15 | CASSQVATMDGELFF
NA | TRBV4-1 | 15 | CASSQTFSGGDTQYF
TRBD1 | TRBV27 | 14 | CASTSGTGSNEQFF
NA | TRBV6-1 | 14 | CASSDQETTGELFF
NA | TRBV9 | 14 | CASSTQQGPGELFF
TRBD1 | TRBV18 | 16 | CASSGTTGTGSEKLFF
TRBD1 | TRBV11-2 | 15 | CASSTRDRGLGEQYF
TRBD2 | TRBV5-4 | 16 | CASSQTSGVSYNEQFF
NA | TRBV9 | 14 | CASSVGSGLGEQYF
NA | TRBV27 | 15 | CASSSDILSYNEQFF
TRBD2 | TRBV5-1 | 14 | CASSRAGLVIEQYF
NA | TRBV6-1 | 13 | CASSEYLSQPQHF
TRBD1 | TRBV27 | 15 | CASSPRTGASYEQYF
NA | TRBV19 | 14 | CASSPSTVSYEQYF
NA | TRBV27 | 16 | CASEPGHGETTGELFF
NA | TRBV18 | 13 | CASSSFSGNTIYF
NA | TRBV9 | 16 | CASSVDMGPGGNEQFF
TRBD1 | TRBV6-5 | 14 | CASTPGQGGSPLHF
TRBD1 | TRBV5-4 | 14 | CASTRDRMNTEAFF
TRBD1 | TRBV14 | 14 | CASRGQANSYEQYF
NA | TRBV5-1 | 19 | CASKLRPLAPMGDTGELFF
NA | TRBV6-5 | 15 | CASSLGTSVSYEQYF
TRBD1 | TRBV6-6 | 15 | CASNRGGQGAYEQYF
NA | TRBV5-1 | 15 | CASSLEGFNTGELFF
NA | TRBV9 | 14 | CASSTNREGSPLHF
NA | TRBV3-1/TRBV3-2 | 18 | CASSQNPDGGWIGEKLFF
NA | TRBV5-1 | 16 | CASSLEGPGGGTEAFF
TRBD2 | TRBV25-1 | 16 | CASSDPLAGGVDTQYF
NA | TRBV5-1 | 14 | CASSLTVDSYGYTF
TRBD1 | TRBV5-1 | 16 | CASSWPGTGGLYEQYF
NA | TRBV9 | 12 | CASSVKAGRLFF
NA | TRBV27 | 13 | CASSYTPAYEQYF
NA | TRBV5-1 | 17 | CASSLEGLTGSYNEQFF
NA | TRBV30 | 15 | CAWSVGLLSGNTIYF
NA | TRBV30 | 14 | CAWSVGGTTYEQYF
NA | TRBV6-5 | 16 | CASSSLVGRKGNTIYF
TRBD1 | TRBV2 | 11 | CAGQGGYGYTF
NA | TRBV5-1 | 14 | CASTSGTTNTEAFF
NA | TRBV7-9 | 14 | CASSPGERGTEAFF